This is a list of T cell receptor beta chains from one sample in a study of blood T cells in healthy people across ages. One entry per CDR3 protein, called by TCRdb with MiXCR from the 5' RACE reads. The sample holds 800,000 to 1,000,000 distinct CDR3 sequences, about 48% seen once. The specimen sequenced was blood. The receptors here all came from a man aged 25 to 45 in good health. The CDR3 runs from the conserved cysteine through the conserved F or W. A D gene is named only where the DNA matches it firmly. Clone size is given for some rows only: seen once, a few or many times, or a class if the clone is expanded.

size,D,V,J,DNA,CDR3
-,TRBD2,TRBV3-1,TRBJ2-5,TGTGCCAGCAGCCAAGAGACCGGTCTAGCGGGAAAAGAGACCAAGTACTTC,CASSQETGLAGKETKYF
few,TRBD2,TRBV15,TRBJ2-3,TGTGCCACCAGCAGAGCTGGGACTAGGATAGGGAATACGCAGTATTTT,CATSRAGTRIGNTQYF
-,-,TRBV11-2,TRBJ1-4,TGTGCCAGCAGCTGGGGGGCATCGGGTGAAAAACTGTTTTTT,CASSWGASGEKLFF
-,-,TRBV7-9,TRBJ1-2,TGTGCCAGCAGCTGGGACGGACCTAGTGGCTACACCTTC,CASSWDGPSGYTF
-,-,TRBV4-1,TRBJ1-2,TGCGCCAGCAGCCCGGCCCACCCCACTAACTATGGCTACACCTTC,CASSPAHPTNYGYTF
-,TRBD2,TRBV3-1,TRBJ2-3,TGTGCCACCGCAGAAGGACTAGGGACAGATACGCAGTATTTT,CATAEGLGTDTQYF
few,-,TRBV20-1,TRBJ2-3,TGCAGTGCTAGAACGGCCGGGACTGACCTCATGTATACGCAGTATTTT,CSARTAGTDLMYTQYF
once,-,TRBV4-1,TRBJ1-1,TGCGCCGGCAGCCAATCCGGTATCATGAACACTGAAGCTTTCTTT,CAGSQSGIMNTEAFF
few,-,TRBV20-1,TRBJ2-3,TGCAGTGCTACAGGGGGGGCGCCCAATACGCAGTATTTT,CSATGGAPNTQYF
-,-,TRBV7-9,TRBJ2-1,TGTGCCAGCAGCTTAGGTAACCGGGGACACAATGAGCAGTTCTTC,CASSLGNRGHNEQFF
-,TRBD2,TRBV27,TRBJ2-3,TGTGCCAGCAGTTTTAGCGGGGGGCCCACAGATACGCAGTATTTT,CASSFSGGPTDTQYF
few,TRBD2,TRBV5-1,TRBJ2-3,TGCGCCAGCAGCTTCTGGACTAGCGCCACAGATACGCAGTATTTT,CASSFWTSATDTQYF
-,-,TRBV12-3/TRBV12-4,TRBJ2-3,TGTGCCAGCAGTTTTCGCGGGACGGGGGCCTCCCGGGTTACGCAGTATTTT,CASSFRGTGASRVTQYF
-,-,TRBV4-2,TRBJ1-2,TGTGCCAGCAGCCAAGATCCGAGGGCAGGGGTAGATGGCTACACCTTC,CASSQDPRAGVDGYTF
-,-,TRBV6-2/TRBV6-3,TRBJ1-2,TGTGCCAGCACTCTCTCCGGTGGTTACTATGGCTACACCTTC,CASTLSGGYYGYTF
-,-,TRBV2,TRBJ2-3,TGTGCCAGCAGACGGGGGCTGGCAGATACGCAGTATTTT,CASRRGLADTQYF
-,-,TRBV3-1,TRBJ1-1,TGTGCCAGCAGCCAAACAGGGGAAGCTTTCTTT,CASSQTGEAFF
-,TRBD1,TRBV30,TRBJ2-3,TGTGCCTGGAGTCATGGACAGGGTGTGGATACGCAGTATTTT,CAWSHGQGVDTQYF
-,-,TRBV4-1,TRBJ2-7,TGCGCCAGCAGCCAAGAAGGGCCCCACGAGCAGTACTTC,CASSQEGPHEQYF